This TCR beta chain was recovered during a study of shared clonotypes between healthy human individuals. Naive-designated CD8 cells lacked CD45RO, were positively enriched for CCR7, and omitted terminally differentiated effector memory CD45RA+ cells. Assay used: immunoSEQ multiplex PCR; TCRdb lists only in-frame clones, some missing. Here the sample spans 2 million to 2.5 million clones, about 92% being singletons. Comments on this clone: Its antigen is unidentified.

Study results and caveats: Depth of sequencing was expected to influence donor clonotype sharing. Researchers sampled only blood; tissue repertoires likely differ. With a handful of donors compared, around 4.7% of naive CD4 clonotypes were shared.

This CDR3 has 15 residues. Germline CDR1 and CDR2: LNHDA and SQIVND (reference sequence). J gave up 1 base and V 6 bases, and 6 bases lay outside the gene matches. Source material: naive CD8+ T cells from PBMCs. The clonotype comes from a man aged 18 to 35 in good health. Some clones in this sample may be carry-over from other donors' samples. V and J are TRBV19 and TRBJ2-5; 9 bases align to TRBD1. This CDR3 reads CASRRRDRVQETQYF. For the CDR3, the DNA is TGTGCCAGTAGGAGACGGGACAGGGTCCAAGAGACCCAGTACTTC.